A selection of T cell receptor beta chains follows, all from one sample in a study of T cell repertoires and Cas9 in healthy adults. Assay: immunoSEQ multiplex PCR; the TCRdb copy retains only in-frame clones and omits some. The table shows roughly 14,000 clones, with 85% to 90% occurring only once. Sequenced sample: Tregs (CD4+, CD25+, CD127-, CD137-, CD154-) from PBMCs; culture status not recorded. The receptors shown here come from a human donor in good health. Each CDR3 is given with its conserved first and last residue. Fields, in order: D gene, V gene, clone size, J gene, CDR3 protein, CDR3 DNA. A D gene is named only where the DNA matches it firmly. Size is omitted from some rows. Given values are once, few, many or a class for expanded clones.

>TRBD2|TRBV7-2|-|TRBJ2-3
CASSQPFRLAVEDTQYF
TGTGCCAGCAGCCAACCCTTCAGACTAGCGGTCGAAGATACGCAGTATTTT
>-|TRBV23-1|few|TRBJ2-5
CATRDPGETQYF
TGCGCCACCAGGGACCCGGGAGAGACCCAGTACTTC
>-|TRBV7-2|-|TRBJ2-3
CASSFGAHTDTQYF
TGTGCCAGCAGCTTTGGGGCCCACACAGATACGCAGTATTTT
>-|TRBV28|-|TRBJ1-2
CASSSMGALGYTF
TGTGCCAGCAGTAGCATGGGTGCCCTTGGCTACACCTTC
>TRBD2|TRBV2|-|TRBJ2-1
CASSRTSGTSYNEQFF
TGTGCCAGCTCAAGGACTAGCGGGACCTCCTACAATGAGCAGTTCTTC
>-|TRBV4-3|-|TRBJ1-6
CASSQEGLPPLHF
TGCGCCAGCAGCCAAGAAGGTCTGCCACCCCTCCACTTT
>-|TRBV7-3|-|TRBJ2-6
CASSAGKDLQSRANVLTF
TGTGCCAGCAGCGCGGGAAAAGACTTACAAAGTCGGGCCAACGTCCTGACTTTC
>-|TRBV19|once|TRBJ2-2
CASSIASVTGELFF
TGTGCCAGTAGTATCGCTTCGGTCACCGGGGAGCTGTTTTTT
>-|TRBV7-9|-|TRBJ2-2
CASSLNQNTGELFF
TGTGCCAGCAGCTTAAACCAGAACACCGGGGAGCTGTTTTTT
>-|TRBV5-1|-|TRBJ1-2
CASSSGDFNYGYTF
TGCGCCAGCAGCTCAGGGGACTTTAACTATGGCTACACCTTC
>-|TRBV28|-|TRBJ2-1
CASSLVEEQFF
TGTGCCAGCAGTCTAGTCGAGGAGCAGTTCTTC
>TRBD2|TRBV7-6|-|TRBJ2-3
CASSPTSGIWDTQYF
TGTGCCAGCAGCCCGACTAGCGGGATCTGGGATACGCAGTATTTT
>TRBD1|TRBV5-4|-|TRBJ1-2
CASSRGGPGGYYGYTF
TGTGCCAGCAGCCGGGGGGGGCCAGGGGGATACTATGGCTACACCTTC
>-|TRBV11-3|once|TRBJ1-1
CASSLEAGPTEAFF
TGTGCCAGCAGCTTAGAGGCAGGGCCCACTGAAGCTTTCTTT
>-|TRBV4-1|-|TRBJ2-5
CASSRDPRETQYF
TGCGCCAGCAGCCGGGATCCACGGGAGACCCAGTACTTC
>-|TRBV4-3|-|TRBJ2-3
CASSQDRRGRLSTDTQYF
TGCGCCAGCAGCCAAGATCGGCGTGGGAGGCTTAGCACAGATACGCAGTATTTT
>TRBD2|TRBV5-1|-|TRBJ2-3
CASSLVPSGGYTQYF
TGCGCCAGCAGCTTGGTGCCTAGCGGGGGTTATACGCAGTATTTT
>-|TRBV6-1|once|TRBJ1-1
CASSEKGRRTEAFF
TGTGCCAGCAGTGAAAAGGGGCGAAGGACTGAAGCTTTCTTT